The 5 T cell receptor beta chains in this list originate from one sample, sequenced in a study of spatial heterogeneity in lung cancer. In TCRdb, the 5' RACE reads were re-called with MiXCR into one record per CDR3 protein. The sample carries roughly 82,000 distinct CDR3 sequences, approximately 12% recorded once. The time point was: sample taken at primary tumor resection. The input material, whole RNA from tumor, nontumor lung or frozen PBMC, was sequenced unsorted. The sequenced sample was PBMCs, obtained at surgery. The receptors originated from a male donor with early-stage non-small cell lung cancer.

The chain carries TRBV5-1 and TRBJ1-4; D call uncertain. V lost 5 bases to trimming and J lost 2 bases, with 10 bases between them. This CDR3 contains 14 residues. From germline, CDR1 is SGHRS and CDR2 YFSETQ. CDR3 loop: CASSEDRTNEKLFF. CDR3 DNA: TGCGCCAGCAGTGAGGACCGGACTAATGAAAAACTGTTTTTT. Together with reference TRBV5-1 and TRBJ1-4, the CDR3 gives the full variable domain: KAGVTQTPRYLIKTRGQQVTLSCSPISGHRSVSWYQQTPGQGLQFLFEYFSETQRNKGNFPGRFSGRQFSNSRSEMNVSTLELGDSALYLCASSEDRTNEKLFFGSGTQLSVL.

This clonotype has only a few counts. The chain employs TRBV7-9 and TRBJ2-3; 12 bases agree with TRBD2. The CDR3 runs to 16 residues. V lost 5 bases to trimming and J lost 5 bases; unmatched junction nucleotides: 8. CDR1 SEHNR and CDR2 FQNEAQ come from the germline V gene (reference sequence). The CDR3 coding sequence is TGTGCCAGCAGCCGGACTAGCGGGGTTCCGGGAGATACGCAGTATTTT. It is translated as CASSRTSGVPGDTQYF. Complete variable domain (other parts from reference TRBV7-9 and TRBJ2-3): DTGVSQNPRHKITKRGQNVTFRCDPISEHNRLYWYRQTLGQGPEFLTYFQNEAQLEKSRLLSDRFSAERPKGSFSTLEIQRTEQGDSAMYLCASSRTSGVPGDTQYFGPGTRLTVL.

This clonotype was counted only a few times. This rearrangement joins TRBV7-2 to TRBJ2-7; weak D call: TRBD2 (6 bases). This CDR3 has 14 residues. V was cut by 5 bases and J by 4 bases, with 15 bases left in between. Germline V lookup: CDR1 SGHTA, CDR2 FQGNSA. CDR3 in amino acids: CASSEGLQPYEQYF. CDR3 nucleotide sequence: TGTGCCAGCAGCGAGGGACTCCAACCATACGAGCAGTACTTC. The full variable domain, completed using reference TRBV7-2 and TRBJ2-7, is GAGVSQSPSNKVTEKGKDVELRCDPISGHTALYWYRQSLGQGLEFLIYFQGNSAPDKSGLPSDRFSAERTGGSVSTLTIQRTQQEDSAVYLCASSEGLQPYEQYFGPGTRLTVT.

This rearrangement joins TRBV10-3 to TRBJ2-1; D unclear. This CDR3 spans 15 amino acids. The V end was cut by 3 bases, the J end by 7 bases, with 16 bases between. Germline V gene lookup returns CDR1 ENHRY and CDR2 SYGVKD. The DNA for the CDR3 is TGTGCCATCAGTGAAAACCCGGCCCTGGAGAATGAGCAGTTCTTC. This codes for CAISENPALENEQFF.

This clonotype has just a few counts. CDR3 residues: CASSLATGRGEAFF. CDR3 sequence (DNA): TGTGCCAGCAGCTTAGCTACGGGCCGGGGTGAAGCTTTCTTT. The chain joins TRBV7-8 to TRBJ1-1; no clear D gene. This CDR3 spans 14 amino acids. V was pared by 0 bases and J by 7 bases, with 12 bases between. Per germline, CDR1 SGHVS and CDR2 FQNEAQ.